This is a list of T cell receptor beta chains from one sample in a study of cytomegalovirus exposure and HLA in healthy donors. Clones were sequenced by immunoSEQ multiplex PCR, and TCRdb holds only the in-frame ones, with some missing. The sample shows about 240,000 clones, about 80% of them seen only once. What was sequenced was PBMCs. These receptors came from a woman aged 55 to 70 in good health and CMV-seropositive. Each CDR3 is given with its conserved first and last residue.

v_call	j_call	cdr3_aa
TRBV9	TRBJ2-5	CASSASPGLAIQTQYF
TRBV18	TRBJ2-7	CASSPTSGFSYEQYF
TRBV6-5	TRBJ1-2	CASSYKLGLRNYGYTF
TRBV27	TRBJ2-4	CASSFQGSKNIQYF
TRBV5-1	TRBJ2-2	CASSLDSSTGELFF
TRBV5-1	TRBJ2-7	CASSSPRTGGYEQYF
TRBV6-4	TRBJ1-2	CASSDTGGGYTF
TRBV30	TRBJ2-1	CAWTPDNYNEQFF
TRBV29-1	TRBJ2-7	CSVRGSEVEQYF
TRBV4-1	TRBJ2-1	CASSQRPGVFSYNEQFF
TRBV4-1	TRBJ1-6	CASTKTGEGGNSPLHF
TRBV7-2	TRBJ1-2	CASSFDRGGYTF
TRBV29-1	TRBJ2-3	CSASGTSLSTDTQYF
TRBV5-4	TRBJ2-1	CASSLRGGPYNEQFF
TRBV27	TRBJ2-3	CASSLAGGITDTQYF
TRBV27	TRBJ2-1	CASSLRDRGLNEQFF
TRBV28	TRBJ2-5	CATIAGQETQYF
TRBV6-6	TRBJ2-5	CASSEPSVETQYF
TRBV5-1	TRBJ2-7	CASSADRGREQYF
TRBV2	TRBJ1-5	CAGGQGNQPQHF
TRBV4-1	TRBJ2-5	CASSQVLLAGGQTQYF
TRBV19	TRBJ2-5	CASSFLAGGPSGETQYF
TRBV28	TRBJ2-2	CASSSTSGRGTGELFF
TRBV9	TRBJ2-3	CASSVERDTQYF
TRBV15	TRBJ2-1	CATSPTPGLHNEQFF
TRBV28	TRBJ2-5	CASSLSALGGKETQYF
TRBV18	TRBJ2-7	CASSSLAENLYEQYF
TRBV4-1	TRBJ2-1	CASSQGFGNEQFF
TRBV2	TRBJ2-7	CASFNPQGDHEQYF
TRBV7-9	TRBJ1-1	CASSFRAMNTEAFF
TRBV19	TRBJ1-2	CASSSPSIYRGLVYGYTF
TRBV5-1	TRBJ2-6	CASSPYSYSGANVLTF
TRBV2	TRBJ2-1	CASSDSLTTSGLYNEQFF
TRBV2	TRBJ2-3	CASNLLDTQYF
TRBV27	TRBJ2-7	CASSSPFAGGSYEQYF
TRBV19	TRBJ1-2	CASSIEQLGYTF
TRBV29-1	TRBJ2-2	CSVDRTGLGELFF
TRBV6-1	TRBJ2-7	CASSEVTSGAYEQYF
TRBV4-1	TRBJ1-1	CASSQDEGLPTEAFF
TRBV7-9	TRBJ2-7	CASSLLWGDEQYF
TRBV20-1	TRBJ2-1	CSARWGGEQFF
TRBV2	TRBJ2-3	CASSEPPRVGRAFGTDTQYF
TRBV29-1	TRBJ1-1	CSVTAGVQTLFAEAFF
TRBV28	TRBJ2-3	CASSSPTSGGFTDTQYF
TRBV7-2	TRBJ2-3	CASSFTPLVPTDTQYF
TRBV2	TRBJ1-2	CASSEATGGYYGYTF
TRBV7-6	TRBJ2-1	CASSLPDFLSSDEQFF
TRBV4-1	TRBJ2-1	CASSQDLLAGPRSGLNEQFF